Given below is one T cell receptor beta chain in context. TCRdb's copy holds only in-frame clones and misses some; the assay was immunoSEQ multiplex PCR. The profile covers nearly 2 million clones, with about 94% appearing a single time and more than 0.95% taken by the ten largest. These data originate in a study of shared clonotypes between healthy human individuals. Terminally differentiated effector memory CD45RA+ cells were left out of the naive CD8 fraction, which was CD45RO-negative and positively selected for CCR7. V was cut by 3 bases and J by 7 bases, with 13 bases left in between. From germline, CDR1 is SGHAT and CDR2 FQNNGV. The CDR3 spans 13 residues.

The clonotype originates from a man aged 18 to 30 in good health. The rearrangement links TRBV11-2 to TRBJ2-7, with D perhaps matching TRBD1 (6 bases). The sequencing sample was made of naive CD8+ T cells sorted from blood. CDR3 sequence: CASSFSGAREQYF. As DNA, the CDR3 is TGTGCCAGCAGCTTTTCAGGGGCGCGTGAGCAGTACTTC.